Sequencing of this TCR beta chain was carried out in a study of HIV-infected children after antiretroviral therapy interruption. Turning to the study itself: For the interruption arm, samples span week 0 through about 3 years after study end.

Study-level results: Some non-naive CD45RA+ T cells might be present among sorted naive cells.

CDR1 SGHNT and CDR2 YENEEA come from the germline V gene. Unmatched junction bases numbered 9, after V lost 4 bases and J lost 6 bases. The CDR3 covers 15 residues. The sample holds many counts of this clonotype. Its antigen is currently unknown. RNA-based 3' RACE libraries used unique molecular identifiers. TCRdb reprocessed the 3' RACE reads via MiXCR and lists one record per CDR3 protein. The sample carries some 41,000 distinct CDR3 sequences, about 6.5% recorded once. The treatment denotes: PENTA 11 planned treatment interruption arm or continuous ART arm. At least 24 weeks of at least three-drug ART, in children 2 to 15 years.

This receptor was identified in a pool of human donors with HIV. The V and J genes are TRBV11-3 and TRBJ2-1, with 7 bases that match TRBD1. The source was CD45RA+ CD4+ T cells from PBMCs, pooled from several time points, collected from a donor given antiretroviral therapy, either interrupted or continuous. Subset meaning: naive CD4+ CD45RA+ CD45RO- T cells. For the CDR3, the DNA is TGTGCCAGCAGCTCCCGGGGACAGCCCCCCAATGAGCAGTTCTTC. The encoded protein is CASSSRGQPPNEQFF. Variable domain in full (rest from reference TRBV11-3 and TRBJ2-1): EAGVVQSPRYKIIEKKQPVAFWCNPISGHNTLYWYLQNLGQGPELLIRYENEEAVDDSQLPKDRFSAERLKGVDSTLKIQPAELGDSAVYLCASSSRGQPPNEQFFGPGTRLTVL.